This T cell receptor (beta chain) came from a study of cytomegalovirus exposure and HLA in healthy donors. For the study at large: For the roughly 400 genotyped donors, roughly 81% fell within the Caucasian-associated ancestry cluster. The study's findings and limits: There were some 150 TCR beta chains listed as cytomegalovirus-associated. Earlier analysis looked at TCR beta V segments, and most were productive about 90% or about 30% of the time.

Points on this clone: What it binds is unknown.

The CDR3 covers 15 residues. Deletions cut 4 bases from V and 0 bases from J, with 10 bases between. In germline, CDR1 is SGHTA, CDR2 FQGNSA. The PCR ran on 60 Vbeta and 13 Jbeta primers. Method: immunoSEQ multiplex PCR; TCRdb's copy keeps in-frame clones and lacks some. The sample lists about 170,000 clones; over 60% were seen once. Sequenced material: PBMCs. The sequence was collected from a girl aged 5-17 years in good health and CMV-seronegative. The rearrangement joins TRBV7-2 to TRBJ1-5, with a weak D call TRBD1 (5 bases). CDR3 sequence: CASSSDTGSNQPQHF. The DNA of the CDR3 is TGTGCCAGCAGCTCCGATACAGGTAGCAATCAGCCCCAGCATTTT.